Each of the 29 T cell receptor beta chains below was sequenced from the same sample in a study of memory CD4+ T cells and cytomegalovirus serostatus. Single viable CD3+CD4+CD8-CD45RO+ cells were sorted as the memory CD4+ T cells. The method was immunoSEQ multiplex PCR; TCRdb's version includes in-frame clones alone and lacks a portion of them. The sample lists about 59,000 clones, about 81% occurring once. The source material was memory CD4+ T cells from blood. The receptors derive from an adult in good health and CMV-seronegative.

Concerning this clone: The junction does not match germline at one end; this may be a read error. This chain links TRBV11-2 with TRBJ2-3; D perhaps matches TRBD1 (6 bases). CDR3 length equals 16 residues. Germline-derived CDR1 and CDR2 are SGHAT and FQNNGV. The CDR3 reads CASRLAGARSTDTQYF. The CDR3 nucleotides read TGTGCCAGCAGATTAGCAGGGGCTAGAAGCACAGATACGCAGTATTTT.

The chain carries TRBV6-1 and TRBJ1-2, with a weak D call TRBD1 (6 bases). This CDR3 is 12 amino acids long. The V end lost 10 bases, the J end lost 5 bases, and 14 bases lay between the germline ends. In germline, CDR1 is MNHNS, CDR2 SASEGT. This CDR3 reads CATRLQGYGYTF. The CDR3 DNA follows: TGTGCCACCCGCCTCCAGGGGTATGGCTACACCTTC.

The table lists this clone with a few counts. The chain uses TRBV5-1 and TRBJ2-7, with D possibly being TRBD1 (6 bases). CDR3 length: 13 amino acids. Germline V lookup: CDR1 SGHRS, CDR2 YFSETQ. V lost 0 bases to trimming and J lost 3 bases, with 7 bases between them. CDR3 DNA sequence: TGCGCCAGCAGCTTGGGACAGGACTACGAGCAGTACTTC. It codes for CASSLGQDYEQYF. The full variable domain, its missing parts supplied by reference TRBV5-1 and TRBJ2-7, is KAGVTQTPRYLIKTRGQQVTLSCSPISGHRSVSWYQQTPGQGLQFLFEYFSETQRNKGNFPGRFSGRQFSNSRSEMNVSTLELGDSALYLCASSLGQDYEQYFGPGTRLTVT.

The rearrangement uses TRBV29-1 and TRBJ1-2, with 9 bases matching TRBD1. V dropped 4 bases and J dropped 2; count of bases not matched to a gene: 2. In germline, CDR1 is SQVTM, CDR2 ANQGSEA. The CDR3 sequence is 13 residues long. The CDR3 nucleotides are TGCAGCGTTGGGGACAGGGCAAACTATGGCTACACCTTC. This encodes CSVGDRANYGYTF.

This clone has a handful of counts. The chain links TRBV4-1 to TRBJ2-5; D unclear. This CDR3 region has 15 residues. CDR1 and CDR2 from the germline V gene are MGHRA and YSYEKL. Trimming cost V 4 bases and J 1 base, with 13 bases left between them. The CDR3, as DNA: TGCGCCAGCAGCCCTGGGTCACTCTCCCAAGAGACCCAGTACTTC. This encodes CASSPGSLSQETQYF.

This clone was seen once. The V gene is TRBV5-6, the J gene TRBJ1-1, with unresolved D. With 2 bases removed from V and 2 bases from J, the gap between germline ends came to 7 bases. The CDR3 sequence is 13 residues long. From germline, CDR1 is SGHDT and CDR2 YYEEEE. CDR3 DNA: TGTGCCAGCAGCTTACTAACAAACACTGAAGCTTTCTTT. This encodes CASSLLTNTEAFF.

The chain uses TRBV6-5 and TRBJ1-2; 11 bases line up with TRBD1. V trimming: 6 bases; J trimming: 3 bases; junction bases outside the gene matches: 6. This CDR3 is built from 15 residues. Per germline, CDR1 MNHEY and CDR2 SVGAGI. The CDR3 coding sequence is TGTGCCAGCAGCGGCCGGGACAGGGGGGACTATGGCTACACCTTC. Amino acids: CASSGRDRGDYGYTF.

The chain joins TRBV29-1 to TRBJ2-1, with D maybe TRBD1 (6 bases). Per germline, CDR1 SQVTM and CDR2 ANQGSEA. V lost 0 bases to trimming and J lost 6 bases, with 18 bases between them. The CDR3 is made up of 16 amino acids. The CDR3 loop reads CSVEEAKGLGANEQFF. As DNA, the CDR3 is TGCAGCGTTGAAGAAGCTAAAGGGCTGGGGGCCAATGAGCAGTTCTTC.

CDR3 protein: CASLLREGSKFF. The CDR3 DNA reads TGTGCCAGCCTACTAAGGGAAGGGTCAAAATTCTTC. V usage is TRBV6-6 and J usage is TRBJ2-1; D uncertain. The CDR3 extends over 12 amino acids. The germline V and J ends were trimmed by 8 bases and 16 bases, with 21 bases remaining between them. Per germline, CDR1 MNHNY and CDR2 SVGAGI (reference sequence).

This chain connects TRBV23-1 to TRBJ2-7, with D unclear. TRBV23-1 is sorted into the ORF group, with uncertain function. V was shortened by 7 bases and J by 3 bases, with 7 bases between the two germline ends. The CDR3 consists of 11 residues. The CDR3 coding sequence is TGCGCCAGCACCCCAGGCTACGAGCAGTACTTC. Translation: CASTPGYEQYF.

This chain links TRBV11-2 with TRBJ1-4; D might be TRBD1 (5 bases). Germline CDR1 and CDR2: SGHAT and FQNNGV. This CDR3 spans 14 amino acids. Trimming removed 5 bases from V and 4 bases from J, with 11 bases in between. This CDR3 reads CASSVLGDNEKLFF. The DNA of the CDR3 is TGTGCCAGCAGCGTGCTAGGGGATAATGAAAAACTGTTTTTT.

This clone was seen just once. The CDR3 DNA is TGTGCCAGCAGCCGCCTAGACAGGGGCAACATTCAGTACTTC. Protein product: CASSRLDRGNIQYF. The V and J genes are TRBV14 and TRBJ2-4; 8 bases line up with TRBD1. Trimming at V came to 4 bases and at J to 7 bases, leaving 6 bases not matched to a gene. This CDR3 is built from 14 residues. Germline V gene data show CDR1 as SGHDN and CDR2 as FVKESK.

The genes are TRBV30 and TRBJ2-5, with 9 positions matching TRBD2. The CDR3 loop spans 20 amino acids. Germline V lookup: CDR1 GTSNPN, CDR2 SVGIG (reference sequence). After removal of 8 bases from V and 5 bases from J, the junction contained 30 bases not matched to a gene. CDR3 sequence (DNA): TGTGCCGGAAGGGGGCTAGCGGGACCAGCCCGCCTCAATTCCTGGGAGACCCAGTACTTC. Translation gives CAGRGLAGPARLNSWETQYF. Full variable domain (rest looked up from reference TRBV30 and TRBJ2-5): SQTIHQWPATLVQPVGSPLSLECTVEGTSNPNLYWYRQAAGRGLQLLFYSVGIGQISSEVPQNLSASRPQDRQFILSSKKLLLSDSGFYLCAGRGLAGPARLNSWETQYFGPGTRLLVL.

The gene calls are TRBV18 and TRBJ1-3; D remains ambiguous. Trimming took 2 bases from V and 0 from J, leaving 11 bases between them. This CDR3 is built from 16 residues. Germline loops: CDR1 KGHSH, CDR2 LQKENI. The CDR3 spells CASSPSSPSSGNTIYF. In DNA, the CDR3 is TGTGCCAGCTCACCATCATCCCCGAGCTCTGGAAACACCATATATTTT.

The V call is TRBV4-3, the J call TRBJ2-6; 10 bases map to TRBD2. The germline V gene has CDR1 LGHNA and CDR2 YSLEER. The CDR3 has 19 residues. Trimming took 4 bases from V and 1 from J; bases not matched to a gene: 10. DNA for the CDR3: TGCGCCAGCAGCCCAGGCGGCCTAGCGGGAGCGTCTGGGGCCAACGTCCTGACTTTC. This sequence encodes CASSPGGLAGASGANVLTF.

As DNA, the CDR3 is TGTGCCACCAGCAGTCGGGACAGGGGGCTGCGAGAGCAGTACTTC. It specifies CATSSRDRGLREQYF. The chain carries TRBV15 and TRBJ2-7; 12 bases fit TRBD1. Germline-derived CDR1 and CDR2 are LNHNV and YYDKDF (reference sequence). CDR3 size: 15 residues. Trimming removed 3 bases from V and 7 bases from J; junction bases left unmatched: 7.

This clone was seen a single time. The chain recombines TRBV5-4 with TRBJ2-2; no clear D. Germline-derived CDR1 and CDR2 are SGHNT and YYREEE (reference sequence). The V end was cut by 7 bases, the J end by 0 bases, with 10 bases between. CDR3 size: 14 residues. DNA of the CDR3: TGTGCCAGCTACACAGTCGCGAACACCGGGGAGCTGTTTTTT. Protein: CASYTVANTGELFF.

V usage is TRBV5-5 and J usage is TRBJ2-3; TRBD1 matches 8 bases. The CDR3 runs to 15 residues. Germline CDR1 reads SGHKS; CDR2 reads YYEKEE (reference sequence). V gave up 3 bases and J gave up 5 bases; unmatched junction bases: 8. The CDR3 sequence: CASSYLRGLGDTQYF. Written as DNA, the CDR3 is TGTGCCAGCAGCTACCTCAGGGGGCTGGGAGATACGCAGTATTTT.

This chain joins TRBV5-6 and TRBJ2-1; TRBD2 matches at 10 bases. V lost 1 base to trimming and J lost 7 bases; unmatched junction nucleotides: 2. CDR3 length: 14 residues. Germline CDR1 and CDR2: SGHDT and YYEEEE. CDR3 nucleotide sequence: TGTGCCAGCAGCTTGCCTAGCGGGAGAAATGAGCAGTTCTTC. It translates to CASSLPSGRNEQFF.

The table lists this clone with a count of one. This rearrangement joins TRBV19 to TRBJ1-4; D remains unclear. Germline V lookup: CDR1 LNHDA, CDR2 SQIVND (reference sequence). Trimming shortened V by 10 bases and J by 7 bases, and 16 bases separated the two germline ends. The CDR3 is made up of 13 amino acids. CDR3 DNA: TGTGCCACCGCCCTCAGATCGGGTGAAAAACTGTTTTTT. Translating it yields CATALRSGEKLFF.

The V call is TRBV30, the J call TRBJ2-6; D call uncertain. The V end lost 0 bases, the J end lost 4 bases, and 13 bases lay between the germline ends. The CDR3 length is 16 residues. Germline V gives CDR1 GTSNPN, CDR2 SVGIG (reference sequence). Written as DNA, the CDR3 is TGTGCCTGGAGTGTGATAGGGCCCGCCGGGGCCAACGTCCTGACTTTC. Its translation: CAWSVIGPAGANVLTF.

The V call is TRBV11-2, the J call TRBJ1-1; the D gene is possibly TRBD1 (6 bases). CDR1 SGHAT and CDR2 FQNNGV come from the germline V gene. Trimming took off 1 base at V and 4 bases at J, with 13 bases between the two ends. The CDR3 has 15 residues. DNA of the CDR3: TGTGCCAGCAGCTTAGTGGGGGGGCGGGTCACTGAAGCTTTCTTT. Protein: CASSLVGGRVTEAFF.

The chain combines TRBV7-9 with TRBJ2-7; D is undetermined. Trimming left V 5 bases short and J 4 bases short, with 12 bases between. This CDR3 region has 13 residues. Germline values: CDR1 SEHNR, CDR2 FQNEAQ (reference sequence). DNA of the CDR3: TGTGCCAGCAGCCTTGAAAGGAAATACGAGCAGTACTTC. Translating gives CASSLERKYEQYF. The full variable domain, its missing parts supplied by reference TRBV7-9 and TRBJ2-7, is DTGVSQNPRHKITKRGQNVTFRCDPISEHNRLYWYRQTLGQGPEFLTYFQNEAQLEKSRLLSDRFSAERPKGSFSTLEIQRTEQGDSAMYLCASSLERKYEQYFGPGTRLTVT.

The chain links TRBV11-2 to TRBJ1-4, with 8 positions matching TRBD1. V lost 5 bases and J lost 5; bases outside the gene matches: 7. The CDR3 totals 15 residues. In germline, CDR1 is SGHAT, CDR2 FQNNGV. CDR3 protein: CASSLSTGANEKLFF. The CDR3 DNA follows: TGTGCCAGCAGCCTCTCGACAGGGGCCAATGAAAAACTGTTTTTT.

This clone came up a few times. V is TRBV27 and J is TRBJ2-1; weak D call: TRBD2 (5 bases). In germline, CDR1 is MNHEY, CDR2 SMNVEV (reference sequence). This CDR3 comprises 14 residues. CDR3 coding DNA: TGTGCTTCTCGATCGGGCGGGTTCTACAATGAGCAGTTCTTC. Encoded protein: CASRSGGFYNEQFF.

The chain links TRBV2 to TRBJ1-1; 12 bases match TRBD1. CDR3 length: 15 residues. J was trimmed by 4 bases and V by 6 bases; bases with no gene match: 6. Germline CDR1 SNHLY, CDR2 FYNNEI. The CDR3 sequence is CASRRDRGRSTEAFF. CDR3 DNA sequence: TGTGCCAGCAGGCGGGACAGGGGGCGAAGCACTGAAGCTTTCTTT.

The rearrangement links TRBV5-1 to TRBJ2-1; D tentatively fits TRBD1 or TRBD2 (5 bases each). CDR3 length: 14 residues. Per germline, CDR1 SGHRS and CDR2 YFSETQ. The V end was cut by 2 bases, the J end by 5 bases, with 11 bases between. CDR3 region: CASSFGTRDNEQFF. The CDR3 DNA sequence: TGCGCCAGCAGCTTTGGGACGAGAGACAATGAGCAGTTCTTC.

The chain employs TRBV6-1 and TRBJ1-2; maybe TRBD1 (5 bases). CDR3 length: 14 amino acids. Germline-derived CDR1 and CDR2 are MNHNS and SASEGT. V was cut by 1 base and J by 8 bases, with 14 bases left in between. The CDR3 region is CASSEGVRGAGYTF. CDR3 sequence (DNA): TGTGCCAGCAGTGAAGGGGTGCGGGGCGCGGGCTACACCTTC.

This sequence joins TRBV4-2 and TRBJ2-3; TRBD1 or TRBD2 may be the D gene (6 bases each). Looked up from germline, CDR1 is LGHNA and CDR2 is YNFKEQ. This CDR3 is built from 17 residues. V lost 0 bases and J 1 base, leaving 14 bases between the germline ends. CDR3 DNA: TGTGCCAGCAGCCAAGAATTCGGCGGGACACGCACAGATACGCAGTATTTT. Amino acids: CASSQEFGGTRTDTQYF.